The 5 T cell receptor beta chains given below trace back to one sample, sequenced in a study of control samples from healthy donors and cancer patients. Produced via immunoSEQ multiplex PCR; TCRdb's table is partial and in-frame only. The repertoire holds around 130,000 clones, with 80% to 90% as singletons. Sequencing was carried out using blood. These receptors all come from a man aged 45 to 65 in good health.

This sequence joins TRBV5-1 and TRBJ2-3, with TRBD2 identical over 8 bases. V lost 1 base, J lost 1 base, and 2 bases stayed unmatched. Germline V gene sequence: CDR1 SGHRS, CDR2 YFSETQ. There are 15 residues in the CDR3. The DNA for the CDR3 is TGCGCCAGCAGCTTGTGGCGGGGGGGCACAGATACGCAGTATTTT. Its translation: CASSLWRGGTDTQYF.

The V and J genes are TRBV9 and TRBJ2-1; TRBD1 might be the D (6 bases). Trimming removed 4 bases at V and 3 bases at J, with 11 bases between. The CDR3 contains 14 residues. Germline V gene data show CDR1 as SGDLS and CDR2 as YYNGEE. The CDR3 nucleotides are TGTGCCAGCAGCCCCGCGACAGGCTACAATGAGCAGTTCTTC. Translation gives CASSPATGYNEQFF.

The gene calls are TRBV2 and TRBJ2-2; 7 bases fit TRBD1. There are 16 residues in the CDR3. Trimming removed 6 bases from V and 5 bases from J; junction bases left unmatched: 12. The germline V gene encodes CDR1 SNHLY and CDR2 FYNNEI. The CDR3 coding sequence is TGTGCCAGCAGCGCCATGGGACAGCCACCTACCGGGGAGCTGTTTTTT. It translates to CASSAMGQPPTGELFF.

CDR3 sequence reads: CASRAGTDRNEKLFF. DNA of the CDR3: TGTGCCAGCAGGGCCGGGACGGACCGCAATGAAAAACTGTTTTTT. The chain combines TRBV6-5 with TRBJ1-4; perhaps TRBD1 as D (5 bases). The CDR3 covers 15 residues. V was shortened by 6 bases and J by 5 bases, with 16 bases between the two germline ends. Looked up from germline, CDR1 is MNHEY and CDR2 is SVGAGI.

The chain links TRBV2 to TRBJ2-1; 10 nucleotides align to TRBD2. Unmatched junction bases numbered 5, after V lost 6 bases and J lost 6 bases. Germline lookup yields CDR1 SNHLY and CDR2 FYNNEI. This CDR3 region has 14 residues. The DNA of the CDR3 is TGTGCCAGCAGGTCTAGCGGGGGAGTCAATGAGCAGTTCTTC. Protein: CASRSSGGVNEQFF.